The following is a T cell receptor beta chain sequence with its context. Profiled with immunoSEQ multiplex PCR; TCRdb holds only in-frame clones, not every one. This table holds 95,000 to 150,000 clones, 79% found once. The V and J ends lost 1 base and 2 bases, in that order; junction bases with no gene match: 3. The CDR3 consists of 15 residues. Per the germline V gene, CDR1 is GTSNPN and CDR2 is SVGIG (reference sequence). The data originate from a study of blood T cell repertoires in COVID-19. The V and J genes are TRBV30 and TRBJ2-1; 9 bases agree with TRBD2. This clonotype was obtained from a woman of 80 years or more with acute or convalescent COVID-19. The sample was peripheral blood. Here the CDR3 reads CAWSAGLAAYNEQFF. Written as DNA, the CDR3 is TGTGCCTGGAGTGCGGGACTAGCAGCCTACAATGAGCAGTTCTTC. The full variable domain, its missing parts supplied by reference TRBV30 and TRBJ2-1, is SQTIHQWPATLVQPVGSPLSLECTVEGTSNPNLYWYRQAAGRGLQLLFYSVGIGQISSEVPQNLSASRPQDRQFILSSKKLLLSDSGFYLCAWSAGLAAYNEQFFGPGTRLTVL.